This T cell receptor (beta chain) was found in a study of Graves' ophthalmopathy and Graves' hyperthyroidism. Overall study findings and caveats: The model's ophthalmopathy progression predictions had 55% to 71% sensitivity and about 72% specificity.

Germline V lookup: CDR1 SGHDN, CDR2 FVKESK. The CDR3 runs 15 residues. Unmatched junction bases numbered 7, after V lost 4 bases and J lost 1 base. Comment on this clonotype: Its antigen remains unknown.

Amplifying from RNA transcripts, the study obtained TCR beta CDR3 regions. A first-round RT-PCR used HTBI primers, followed by a second-round multiplex PCR. TCRdb analysed the multiplex PCR reads with MiXCR anew, one entry per CDR3 protein. The sample shows around 1.1 million distinct CDR3 sequences, less than 45% of them seen only once. The chain couples TRBV14 to TRBJ2-7; 7 bases match TRBD1. The sample consisted of peripheral blood or thyroid tissue (not recorded which). This clonotype originated in an adult man with Graves' hyperthyroidism. The CDR3 DNA reads as TGTGCCAGCAGCCCTCAGACAGGGCCGTCCTACGAGCAGTACTTC. Translated: CASSPQTGPSYEQYF.